This T cell receptor (beta chain) was retrieved from a study of blood T cell repertoires in COVID-19. Per the germline V gene, CDR1 is SGHAT and CDR2 is FQNNGV. This CDR3 comprises 12 residues. Details on this clone: A read error may account for a junction end that differs from germline.

Assay used: immunoSEQ multiplex PCR; TCRdb lists only in-frame clones, some missing. The sample records around 320,000 clones, 90% being singletons. This TCR was recovered from a woman aged 18-29 years with acute COVID-19. Sequencing was carried out using PBMCs or T cells enriched from blood (not recorded which). The chain couples TRBV11-2 to TRBJ2-7; weak D call: TRBD1 (5 bases). CDR3 bases: TGTGCCAGCAGCTTAGATCTTAGGCAGGGTTCCTTC. This gives the protein CASSLDLRQGSF.